The clone carrying this T cell receptor beta chain has just a few counts. Antigen unknown. Anyone with autoimmune disease history or systemic immunosuppression was excluded. Samples of blood were obtained at baseline, on cycle 4 day 1, and on cycle 7 day 1. The record originates from a study of OX40 agonist ivuxolimab in advanced cancers. Data came from immunoSEQ multiplex PCR; TCRdb stores just in-frame clones and leaves some out. Counted here are approximately 75,000 clones, about 84% occurring once; the ten biggest clones make up about 5.9%. Overall study findings and caveats: Among patients with partial responses at 0.1-3.0 mg/kg, clonal expansion was among the lowest. At 0.1 to 3.0 mg/kg and by week 6, CD4+ and CD8+ T cells in the blood had expanded clonally.

Sequences were derived from CD4+ or CD8+ T cells sorted from blood, sampled in a trial of the OX40 agonist ivuxolimab. The sequence came from an adult with an advanced solid tumor such as melanoma, head and neck, liver or kidney cancer.

The CDR3 coding sequence is TGTGCCAGCTCACCAATTAGTCAGGACACTGAAGCTTTCTTT. It encodes CASSPISQDTEAFF. The chain recombines TRBV18 with TRBJ1-1; the D is unclear. V was pared by 2 bases and J by 3 bases, with 10 bases between. The CDR3 has 14 residues. Germline lookup yields CDR1 KGHSH and CDR2 LQKENI. Looking up the rest from reference TRBV18 and TRBJ1-1 gives the full variable domain: NAGVMQNPRHLVRRRGQEARLRCSPMKGHSHVYWYRQLPEEGLKFMVYLQKENIIDESGMPKERFSAEFPKEGPSILRIQQVVRGDSAAYFCASSPISQDTEAFFGQGTRLTVV.